The clone carrying this TCR beta chain was observed once. The antigen remains unidentified. The data were produced by immunoSEQ multiplex PCR, yet TCRdb's version contains in-frame clones alone and is incomplete. Here the sample spans about 2,600 clones, around four fifths being singletons. This specimen belongs to a study of brain metastases from non-small cell lung cancer. Study-wide results and caveats: Expanded T-cell clones appeared in around 60% of brain metastases over primaries.

From germline, CDR1 is LNHDA and CDR2 SQIVND (reference sequence). Trimming cost V 6 bases and J 5 bases; bases outside gene matches: 6. The CDR3 runs to 13 residues. The V and J genes are TRBV19 and TRBJ1-2, with TRBD1 matching 7 bases. This clonotype originated in a donor aged 40 or older with non-small cell lung cancer. Input material: primary lung tumor tissue. CDR3 in amino acids: CASRRPGGYGYTF. Here the CDR3 DNA reads TGTGCCAGTAGAAGGCCAGGGGGGTATGGCTACACCTTC.